This TCR beta chain was sequenced during a study of control samples from healthy donors and cancer patients (dated by TCRdb to the early 2020s). About this clone: Its recognized antigen is unknown. Base qualities were left out, and no much larger clone turns up one base away.

V is clipped by 0 bases and J by 4 bases, and the sequence between their germline boundaries is 9 bases long. The CDR3 starts with the cysteine, ends with the phenylalanine, and has 14 residues. Of all the DNA, just the CDR3 is kept, 42 bases in frame from base 1. CDR1 and CDR2, per the germline V gene (reference sequence), are LNHNV and YYDKDF. Libraries came from the immunoSEQ multiplex PCR assay. This is the immuneACCESS table as TCRdb keeps it, with only in-frame sequences that have V and J called. A part of the clones is gone; compared with another copy, unresolved V genes explain less than half, and the rest is unexplained. Counted in this sample were 78,000 or so clones; 75% to 90% of them appeared once. The ten largest clonotypes hold roughly 16% of the sample.

Sequencing was done on a sample of blood. Rearrangement joined TRBV15 to TRBJ2-5, with the identity of the D gene unclear. The receptor was derived from a man between 50 and 59 years old in good health. The CDR3 amino acid sequence is: CATSRDRKGETQYF. The nucleotide sequence reads as follows: TGTGCCACCAGCAGAGATAGAAAGGGAGAGACCCAGTACTTC. Beyond the CDR3, the reference TRBV15 and TRBJ2-5 genes provide the residues; the full variable domain reads: DAMVIQNPRYQVTQFGKPVTLSCSQTLNHNVMYWYQQKSSQAPKLLFHYYDKDFNNEADTPDNFQSRRPNTSFCFLDIRSPGLGDTAMYLCATSRDRKGETQYFGPGTRLLVL.